The TCR beta chain under discussion was sequenced for a study of Graves' ophthalmopathy and Graves' hyperthyroidism. Broader study findings: Researchers report that a 13-signature model separated ophthalmopathy from stable hyperthyroidism, posting roughly 90% sensitivity and 75% to 84% specificity.

TCR beta CDR3 amplification used RNA transcripts. The library came from an HTBI-primed first-round RT-PCR and a second-round multiplex PCR. TCRdb re-called the multiplex PCR reads through MiXCR, storing one row per CDR3 protein. Here the sample spans hundreds of thousands of distinct CDR3 sequences, roughly two fifths being singletons. Ophthalmopathic donors had moderate-to-severe activity, CAS ≥3 and NOSPECS ≥4, with disease that had lasted under 3 months. The CDR3 runs to 15 residues. Per germline, CDR1 ENHRY and CDR2 SYGVKD. The germline V and J ends were trimmed by 1 base and 7 bases, with 16 bases remaining between them. On this clonotype: Antigen: not known.

Specimen: peripheral blood. The receptor was derived from an adult man with Graves' ophthalmopathy. The chain has TRBV10-3 and TRBJ1-2; D may be TRBD1 (5 bases). The CDR3 DNA sequence: TGTGCCATCAGTGAGTTGGGGCTAGCTGCTGGTGGCTACACCTTC. Translated: CAISELGLAAGGYTF.